These 16 T cell receptor beta chains came from one sample sequenced in a study of cytomegalovirus exposure and HLA in healthy donors. The PCR ran on 60 Vbeta and 13 Jbeta primers. Here immunoSEQ multiplex PCR was the method, and the copy in TCRdb shows in-frame clones only, minus some. The data contain some 150,000 clones, 75% to 85% of them singletons. The source material was PBMCs. The receptor set was obtained from a man aged 25-45 years in good health and CMV-seronegative.

The table lists this clone with a count of one. The chain recombines TRBV28 with TRBJ2-5; TRBD1 matches at 9 bases. Germline V gives CDR1 MDHEN, CDR2 SYDVKM. The CDR3 length is 13 residues. V was pared by 8 bases and J by 4 bases, with 5 bases of the junction left unmatched. CDR3 DNA: TGTGCCAGCGAATCGGACAGGGGAGAGACCCAGTACTTC. The encoded protein is CASESDRGETQYF.

This rearrangement joins TRBV29-1 to TRBJ1-1; 12 bases align to TRBD1. CDR1 is SQVTM and CDR2 is ANQGSEA in the germline V gene. This CDR3 is 13 amino acids long. With 2 bases clipped from V and 12 bases from J, the junction kept 7 bases outside the gene matches. The CDR3 protein is CSVESGQGAITFF. CDR3 DNA: TGCAGCGTTGAATCGGGACAGGGGGCGATTACTTTCTTT.

The chain uses TRBV19 and TRBJ1-1; 8 bases align to TRBD1. The junction had 5 bases not matched to a gene; V was cut back by 3 bases and J by 5 bases. The germline CDR1 and CDR2 sequences are LNHDA and SQIVND (reference sequence). The CDR3 spans 14 residues. CDR3 nucleotides: TGTGCCAGTAGTATGGGCAGGGGGCGAACTGAAGCTTTCTTT. Its translation: CASSMGRGRTEAFF.

V usage is TRBV10-1 and J usage is TRBJ2-5; D might be TRBD2 (6 bases). With 2 bases removed from V and 4 bases from J, the gap between germline ends came to 14 bases. This CDR3 has 15 residues. Germline V lookup: CDR1 WNHNN, CDR2 SYGVQD (reference sequence). The CDR3 reads CASSEDHGGSETQYF. CDR3 DNA sequence: TGCGCCAGCAGTGAGGATCATGGGGGGTCAGAGACCCAGTACTTC.

This clone showed up just a few times. This chain uses TRBV5-5 with TRBJ1-2; maybe TRBD1 (5 bases). Looked up from germline, CDR1 is SGHKS and CDR2 is YYEKEE (reference sequence). With 0 bases removed from V and 3 bases from J, the gap between germline ends came to 9 bases. This CDR3 comprises 14 residues. The CDR3 nucleotides read TGTGCCAGCAGCTTGGACGGGGGAGACTATGGCTACACCTTC. It encodes CASSLDGGDYGYTF.

The chain uses TRBV27 and TRBJ2-2; 11 nucleotides agree with TRBD2. Germline V CDR1 and CDR2: MNHEY, SMNVEV (reference sequence). This CDR3 region has 17 residues. Trimming cost V 7 bases and J 5 bases; bases outside gene matches: 12. DNA for the CDR3: TGTGCCAGCACCGAAGGACTAGCGGGCCTTTCGACCGGGGAGCTGTTTTTT. This sequence encodes CASTEGLAGLSTGELFF.

The CDR3 bases are TGCGCCAGCAGAGACGCGGATTATGGCTACACCTTC. Its protein is CASRDADYGYTF. The rearrangement joins TRBV5-1 to TRBJ1-2, with no clear D. The CDR3 has 12 amino acids. Trimming cost V 5 bases and J 5 bases, with 10 bases left between them. Germline V gene sequence: CDR1 SGHRS, CDR2 YFSETQ.

The chain combines TRBV7-8 with TRBJ2-1; 7 bases align to TRBD1. V shed 4 bases, J shed 6 bases, and the junction held 6 bases outside the gene matches. The germline gives CDR1 SGHVS, CDR2 FQNEAQ. The CDR3 loop spans 14 amino acids. The CDR3 region has the DNA TGTGCCAGCAGCTACTGGGACAGCCCCAATGAGCAGTTCTTC. It translates to CASSYWDSPNEQFF. Full variable domain (rest looked up from reference TRBV7-8 and TRBJ2-1): GAGVSQSPRYKVAKRGQDVALRCDPISGHVSLFWYQQALGQGPEFLTYFQNEAQLDKSGLPSDRFFAERPEGSVSTLKIQRTQQEDSAVYLCASSYWDSPNEQFFGPGTRLTVL.

The chain uses TRBV7-3 and TRBJ2-2; D uncertain. The CDR3 has 12 residues. Germline V CDR1 and CDR2: SGHTA, FQGTGA. The V and J ends lost 4 bases and 3 bases respectively, with 3 bases between them. CDR3 in amino acids: CASSSYTGELFF. CDR3 in DNA: TGTGCCAGCAGCTCATACACCGGGGAGCTGTTTTTT. The whole variable domain, remainder taken from reference TRBV7-3 and TRBJ2-2, is GAGVSQTPSNKVTEKGKYVELRCDPISGHTALYWYRQSLGQGPEFLIYFQGTGAADDSGLPNDRFFAVRPEGSVSTLKIQRTERGDSAVYLCASSSYTGELFFGEGSRLTVL.

V usage is TRBV11-2 and J usage is TRBJ1-6; D unresolved. Germline CDR1 and CDR2: SGHAT and FQNNGV. The germline V and J ends were trimmed by 4 bases and 8 bases, with 24 bases remaining between them. The CDR3 length is 18 residues. The CDR3 sequence is CASSWVPVTSRLDSPLHF. In nucleotides, the CDR3 is TGTGCCAGCAGCTGGGTCCCAGTCACGTCGCGGCTCGATTCACCCCTCCACTTT.

This chain joins TRBV18 and TRBJ2-3; 15 bases agree with TRBD2. The J segment lost 1 base and the V segment lost 8 bases, leaving 16 bases of the junction unmatched. Germline assignment: CDR1 KGHSH and CDR2 LQKENI. The CDR3 loop spans 20 amino acids. In DNA form, the CDR3 reads TGTGCCAGCCGTCCCTCGGGACTAGCGGGGGGCGGAGGAGGCACAGATACGCAGTATTTT. Its translation: CASRPSGLAGGGGGTDTQYF.

This clone was found once. CDR3: CASSPGQGANYGYTF. CDR3 in DNA: TGTGCCAGCAGCCCGGGACAGGGAGCTAACTATGGCTACACCTTC. V and J are TRBV7-2 and TRBJ1-2, with 9 bases that match TRBD1. J was trimmed by 0 bases and V by 5 bases; bases with no gene match: 4. The CDR3 has 15 amino acids. Germline V gives CDR1 SGHTA, CDR2 FQGNSA.

V gene TRBV11-2 combines with J gene TRBJ1-3; the match to TRBD1 covers 8 bases. The CDR3 has 15 residues. With V trimmed by 7 bases and J by 2 bases, 7 bases remained unmatched. Germline assignment: CDR1 SGHAT and CDR2 FQNNGV. CDR3 in DNA: TGTGCCAGCACCCTAGTGGACAGGGCTGGAAACACCATATATTTT. Its protein product is CASTLVDRAGNTIYF.

J is TRBJ2-7 and V is TRBV4-1; 7 nucleotides match TRBD1. The CDR3 runs to 16 residues. V shed 1 base and J 1 base; nucleotides not matched to a gene: 7. Per germline, CDR1 MGHRA and CDR2 YSYEKL. CDR3 bases: TGCGCCAGCAGCCAAGTGTGGGACAGAACGTCCTACGAGCAGTACTTC. It encodes CASSQVWDRTSYEQYF.

The CDR3 here is CASSDGGGGPYRGGYTF. CDR3 in DNA: TGTGCCAGCAGTGATGGGGGAGGGGGTCCATATAGAGGTGGCTACACCTTC. The gene calls are TRBV2 and TRBJ1-2; a weak D match, TRBD1 (6 bases). CDR3 length equals 17 residues. V was pared by 3 bases and J by 7 bases, with 24 bases between. Germline V lookup: CDR1 SNHLY, CDR2 FYNNEI.

With regard to this clone: The junction does not match germline at one end; this may be a read error. The gene calls are TRBV2 and TRBJ1-5; no clear D gene. Germline V gives CDR1 SNHLY, CDR2 FYNNEI. CDR3 size: 15 residues. CDR3 region: CASSVGPRSNRPQHF. CDR3 nucleotides: TGTGCCAGCAGTGTGGGTCCCCGTAGCAATCGGCCCCAGCATTTT.